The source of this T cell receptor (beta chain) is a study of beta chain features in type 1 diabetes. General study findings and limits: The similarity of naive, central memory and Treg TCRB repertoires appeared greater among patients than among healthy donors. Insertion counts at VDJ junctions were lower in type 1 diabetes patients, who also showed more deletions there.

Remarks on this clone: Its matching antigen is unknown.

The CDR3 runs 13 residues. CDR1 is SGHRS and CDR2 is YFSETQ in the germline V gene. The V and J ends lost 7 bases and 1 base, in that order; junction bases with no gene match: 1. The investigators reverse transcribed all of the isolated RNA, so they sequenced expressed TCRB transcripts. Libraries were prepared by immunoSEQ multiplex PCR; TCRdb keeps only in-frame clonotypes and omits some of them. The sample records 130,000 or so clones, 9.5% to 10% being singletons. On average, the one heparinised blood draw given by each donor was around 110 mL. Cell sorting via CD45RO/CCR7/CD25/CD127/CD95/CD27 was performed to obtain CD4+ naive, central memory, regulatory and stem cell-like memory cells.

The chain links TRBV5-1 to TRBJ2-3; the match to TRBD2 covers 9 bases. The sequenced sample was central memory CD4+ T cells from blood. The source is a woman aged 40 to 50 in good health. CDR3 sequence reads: CASRTSGTDTQYF. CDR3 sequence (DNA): TGCGCCAGCCGGACTAGCGGCACAGATACGCAGTATTTT.